In its sample, the clone carrying this T cell receptor beta chain was seen once. Its antigen is currently unknown. The V segment lost 6 bases and the J segment 2 bases; nucleotides outside the gene matches: 15. In germline, CDR1 is SGHTA, CDR2 FQGTGA. The CDR3 contains 17 residues. A sample-barcoded 5' primer and a J-beta primer mix were used in a second PCR of roughly 6 to 11 cycles. TCRdb ran MiXCR on the 5' RACE reads and lists one entry per CDR3 protein. The sample has 780,000 or so distinct CDR3 sequences, 56% seen once. The individuals who served as donors were healthy Caucasians living in Russia, aged roughly 6 to 90. These data are taken from a study of blood T cells in healthy people across ages. General study findings and limits: More naive CD4+ cells and higher diversity marked long-lived donors relative to aged donors.

This clonotype originated in a man aged 40-49 years in good health. The sequencing sample was made of blood. The V gene is TRBV7-3, the J gene TRBJ2-7, with 8 positions matching TRBD2. The CDR3 spells CASREEEREIKPYEQYF. In nucleotides, the CDR3 is TGTGCCAGCAGGGAGGAGGAGCGGGAGATCAAACCCTACGAGCAGTACTTC.